The sequence of this TCR beta chain was determined in a study of blood T cell repertoires in COVID-19. In the study overall: T cells, B-cell-depleted T cells, or PBMCs provided the cDNA or gDNA that served as material.

Original processing notes: Researchers report that nucleated cell counts were estimated from reference gene primer amplification. The data were produced by immunoSEQ multiplex PCR, yet TCRdb's version contains in-frame clones alone and is incomplete. Clone size and the V and J calls come from that table; the DNA yielded D and trimming. The sample lists about 100,000 clones, roughly 84% occurring once. Germline V gives CDR1 SGHTA, CDR2 FQGNSA. V shed 5 bases and J 9 bases; nucleotides not matched to a gene: 10. This CDR3 has 15 amino acids. The chain has TRBV7-2 and TRBJ2-1, with 10 bases aligning to TRBD1. The sequence came from a human donor in a cohort sampled during active COVID-19. Material: peripheral blood. The DNA for the CDR3 is TGTGCCAGCAGCGACCGTCCGGGACAGGGGCCTGAGCAGTTCTTC. Translation: CASSDRPGQGPEQFF.